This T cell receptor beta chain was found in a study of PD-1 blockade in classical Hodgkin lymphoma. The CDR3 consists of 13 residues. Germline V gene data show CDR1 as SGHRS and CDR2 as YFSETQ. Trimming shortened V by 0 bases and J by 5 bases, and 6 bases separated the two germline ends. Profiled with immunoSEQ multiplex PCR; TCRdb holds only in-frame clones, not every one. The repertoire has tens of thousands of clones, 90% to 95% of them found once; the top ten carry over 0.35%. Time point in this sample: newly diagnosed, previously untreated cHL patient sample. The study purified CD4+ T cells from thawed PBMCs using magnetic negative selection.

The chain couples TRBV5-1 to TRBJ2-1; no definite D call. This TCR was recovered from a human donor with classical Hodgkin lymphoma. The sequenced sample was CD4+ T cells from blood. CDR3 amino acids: CASSLDWNNEQFF. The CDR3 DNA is TGCGCCAGCAGCTTGGACTGGAACAATGAGCAGTTCTTC.